Given below is one TCR beta chain in context. There are many counts of this clonotype. It has no known antigen specificity. One base away there is no much larger clone; base qualities are not given. The data are from a study of T-cell reconstitution after alpha-beta-depleted transplantation in children (dated by TCRdb to about 2016). Study-wide context: T-cell immune reconstitution after TCRalphabeta/CD19-depleted allogeneic hematopoietic cell transplantation in children was quantitatively tracked in the study by means of TCR repertoire profiling.

Per the germline V gene, SGHRS is the CDR1 and YFSETQ is the CDR2. Cut back by 6 bases and 0 bases, the V and J ends lie 10 bases apart. Taken from cysteine to phenylalanine, the CDR3 has 15 residues. Just the 45-base CDR3 DNA is kept, in frame starting at base 1. Receptor amplification or capture employed PCR. The reads were generated on an Illumina HiSeq 2500. To normalize quantification of the TCRbeta repertoire, the TCR libraries were built with molecular barcoding that relied on unique molecular identifiers. TCRdb applied fastp at Q25 and MiXCR to the public reads, then kept only in-frame beta chains. Entries are consolidated by CDR3 protein sequence, retaining the most common genes and DNA. In this sample the table shows about 400,000 distinct CDR3 sequences, roughly 21% of which occur a single time. The ten largest clones represent less than 4.5% of the sample.

The receptor was isolated from a human donor who donated a stem cell graft to a child with acute myeloid leukemia. The rearrangement joined TRBV5-1 to TRBJ2-6; matching of 5 bases hints at TRBD1 as the D gene. This specimen consisted of PBMCs from the stem cell graft donor, obtained from the stem cell graft. CDR3 reads: CASKGMGSGANVLTF. The DNA sequence follows: TGCGCCAGCAAGGGGATGGGCTCTGGGGCCAACGTCCTGACTTTC.